The source of this T cell receptor beta chain is a study of beta chain features in type 1 diabetes. Remarks on this clone: What it binds is not known.

Study findings and constraints: When Type 1 diabetes patients were examined, their TCRB CDR3s proved moderately but significantly shorter in all four CD4+ subsets.

Trimming stripped 4 bases from V and 3 bases from J, with 15 bases between. Germline-derived CDR1 and CDR2 are SQVTM and ANQGSEA. The CDR3 sequence is 15 residues long. The isolated RNA, all of it, was reverse transcribed, so expressed TCRB transcripts were what got sequenced. The repertoire was sequenced with immunoSEQ multiplex PCR; TCRdb's copy has only in-frame clones and lacks some. Of about 710,000 clones listed, about 14% are singletons. This sequence was found in a man aged 18 to 35 with type 1 diabetes. Sequenced: naive CD4+ T cells from blood. This sequence joins TRBV29-1 and TRBJ1-4, with D possibly TRBD1 on 6 matching bases. The CDR3 sequence is CSVAGHRSSNEKLFF. As DNA, the CDR3 is TGCAGCGTTGCGGGACATAGATCGTCTAATGAAAAACTGTTTTTT.